The 10 T cell receptor beta chains listed next were all sequenced from one sample in a study of T cell repertoires in cytomegalovirus infection. Each CDR3 protein gets one entry after TCRdb re-called the reads with MiXCR. The sample yields approximately 630,000 distinct CDR3 sequences, less than 25% seen once. The sequencing sample was made of CD8+ T cells from PBMCs. These receptors were taken from a human donor in good health (CMV status not recorded). Some clones in this sample may be carry-over from other donors' samples.

Notes on this clonotype: This clone may be a read error of a much larger clone one base away. The J gene is TRBJ1-2, the V gene TRBV6-2 or TRBV6-3; 7 bases are a match to TRBD1. CDR1 is MNHEY, CDR2 SVGEGT, per germline. The CDR3 loop spans 14 amino acids. CDR3 sequence: CASTLSGTVDGHTF. The CDR3 region has the DNA TGTGCCAGCACCCTGTCCGGGACAGTGGATGGCCACACCTTC.

This clonotype came up many times. The genes are TRBV7-8 and TRBJ1-6; D not resolved. CDR1 SGHVS and CDR2 FQNEAQ come from the germline V gene. The CDR3 sequence is 14 residues long. Trimming left V 5 bases short and J 3 bases short, with 8 bases between. The CDR3 region has the DNA TGTGCCAGCAGCGTAGGGAGCTATAATTCACCCCTCCACTTT. Its translation: CASSVGSYNSPLHF.

Of note for this clonotype: A much larger clonotype is one base distant, so this may be a read error. The rearrangement joins TRBV25-1 to TRBJ1-6, with TRBD1 matching 7 bases. The CDR3 contains 14 residues. Germline V lookup: CDR1 MGHDK, CDR2 SYGVNS. In nucleotides, the CDR3 is TGTGCCGGCAGTGGGCAGGGGGGTAATTCACCCCTCCACTTT. Translated, it gives CAGSGQGGNSPLHF.

This clonotype was observed a few times. The chain joins TRBV20-1 to TRBJ1-5, with TRBD1 matching 7 bases. Germline lookup yields CDR1 DFQATT and CDR2 SNEGSKA (reference sequence). The CDR3 totals 16 residues. The V gene end was trimmed by 6 bases and the J gene end by 0 bases; junction bases not matched to a gene: 11. CDR3 region: CSAPGQDRNSNQPQHF. The CDR3 region has the DNA TGCAGTGCCCCCGGACAGGATCGAAATAGCAATCAGCCCCAGCATTTT.

This clonotype was seen repeatedly, ten times or more. The rearrangement links TRBV28 to TRBJ2-7, with TRBD2 as a possible D gene (6 bases). Germline loops: CDR1 MDHEN, CDR2 SYDVKM. The germline V and J ends were trimmed by 2 bases and 5 bases, with 22 bases remaining between them. CDR3 size: 17 residues. Here the CDR3 reads CASSLTVRRRVDHEQYV. CDR3 nucleotides: TGTGCCAGCAGTTTAACCGTGCGCCGGAGGGTTGACCACGAGCAGTACGTC.

V and J are TRBV5-6 and TRBJ2-7; 11 nucleotides line up with TRBD2. Germline V gene sequence: CDR1 SGHDT, CDR2 YYEEEE. The CDR3 covers 15 residues. After removal of 4 bases from V and 2 bases from J, the junction contained 5 bases not matched to a gene. Written as DNA, the CDR3 is TGTGCCAGCAGCCCGGGACTAGCGGAACCCTACGAGCAGTACTTC. Translating it yields CASSPGLAEPYEQYF.

V is TRBV6-5 and J is TRBJ2-3; D call uncertain. The CDR3 loop spans 12 amino acids. Germline V gives CDR1 MNHEY, CDR2 SVGAGI. The ends were cut back, 6 bases at V and 4 bases at J, with 8 bases in the middle. The CDR3 region is CASSAAPDTQYF. The CDR3 DNA reads TGTGCCAGCAGCGCTGCCCCAGATACGCAGTATTTT.

Concerning this clonotype: Just one base apart from a much larger clone, this may be a read error. V gene TRBV7-2 combines with J gene TRBJ2-1; D remains unclear. The CDR3 covers 12 residues. Germline CDR1 reads SGHTA; CDR2 reads FQGNSA. The V and J ends lost 7 bases and 9 bases respectively, with 13 bases between them. Here the CDR3 reads CASTRVGSEQFF. In DNA, the CDR3 is TGTGCCAGCACCCGGGTAGGCAGTGAGCAGTTCTTC.

In the case of this clonotype: This may arise from a read error, as a much more abundant clone is one base away. V and J are TRBV7-9 and TRBJ1-2, with a tentative D call TRBD1 (6 bases). The CDR3 is made up of 14 amino acids. The germline gives CDR1 SEHNR, CDR2 FQNEAQ (reference sequence). This CDR3 reads CANSPPGGGYGYTF. DNA of the CDR3: TGTGCCAACAGCCCCCCGGGGGGCGGCTATGGCTACACCTTC. Supplemented by reference TRBV7-9 and TRBJ1-2, the full variable domain reads DTGVSQNPRHKITKRGQNVTFRCDPISEHNRLYWYRQTLGQGPEFLTYFQNEAQLEKSRLLSDRFSAERPKGSFSTLEIQRTEQGDSAMYLCANSPPGGGYGYTFGSGTRLTVV.

This clonotype was observed at least ten times. The chain has TRBV6-1 and TRBJ2-1; 7 bases are shared with TRBD2. V shed 7 bases and J 1 base; nucleotides not matched to a gene: 7. The CDR3 is made up of 15 amino acids. CDR1 and CDR2 (germline): MNHNS, SASEGT. Here the CDR3 DNA reads TGTGCCAGCATGACGCGGGGAGGGTCCTACAATGAGCAGTTCTTC. Its translation: CASMTRGGSYNEQFF.